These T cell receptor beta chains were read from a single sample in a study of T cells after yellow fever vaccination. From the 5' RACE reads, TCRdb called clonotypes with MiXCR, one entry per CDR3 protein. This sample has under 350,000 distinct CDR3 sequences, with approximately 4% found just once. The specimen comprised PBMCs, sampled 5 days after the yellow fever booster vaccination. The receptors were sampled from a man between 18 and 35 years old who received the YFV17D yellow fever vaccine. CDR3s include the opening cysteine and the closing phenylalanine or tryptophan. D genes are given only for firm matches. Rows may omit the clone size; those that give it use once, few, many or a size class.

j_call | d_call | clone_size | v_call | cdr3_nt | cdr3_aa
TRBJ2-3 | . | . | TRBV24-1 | TGTGCCACCAGTGATTTTACCGGGCGGCGGGAGTATTTT | CATSDFTGRREYF
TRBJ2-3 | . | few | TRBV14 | TGTGCCACCGCCATAGGGGCGGGTACGCAGTATTTT | CATAIGAGTQYF
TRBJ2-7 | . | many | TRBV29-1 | TGCAGCGTTCGAGCAGGGGATAGCTACGAGCAGTACTTC | CSVRAGDSYEQYF
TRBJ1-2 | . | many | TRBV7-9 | TGTGCCAGCAGCTTAGGGCAGCCAGCTAACTATGGCTACACCTTC | CASSLGQPANYGYTF
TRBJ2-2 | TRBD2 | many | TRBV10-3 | TGTGCCATCCAGAGGGGTGGGACTAGCGGTAACACCGGGGAGCTGTTTTTT | CAIQRGGTSGNTGELFF
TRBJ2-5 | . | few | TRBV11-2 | TGTGCCAGCAGCTGGGCAGACCAAGAGACCCAGTACTTC | CASSWADQETQYF
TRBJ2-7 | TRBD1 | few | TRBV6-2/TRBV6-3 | TGTGCCAGCATGATGCCGGGACAGGGGCGCCTAAGGAGATACGAGCAGTACTTC | CASMMPGQGRLRRYEQYF
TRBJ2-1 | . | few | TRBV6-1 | TGTGCCAGCAGGGAGACCCCCACGGAGTTCTTC | CASRETPTEFF
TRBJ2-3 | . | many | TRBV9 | TGTGCCAGCAGCGCCCCAGCGACAGATACGCAGTATTTT | CASSAPATDTQYF
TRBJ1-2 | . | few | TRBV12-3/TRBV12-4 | TGTGCCAGCAGTGAGAGAAACAGGGTTGTAAACGGCTACACCTTC | CASSERNRVVNGYTF
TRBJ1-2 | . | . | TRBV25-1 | TGTGCCAGCAGTGAGTTAGGTATAAACTATGGCTACACCTTC | CASSELGINYGYTF
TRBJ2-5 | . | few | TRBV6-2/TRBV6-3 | TGTGCCAGCAGTTACTCTCCTGGGAGCGTGACCCAGTACTTC | CASSYSPGSVTQYF
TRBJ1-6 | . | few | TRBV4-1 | TGCGCCAGCAGCCAAGGGCAGGCTACCCCTCGGTCACCCCTCCACTTT | CASSQGQATPRSPLHF
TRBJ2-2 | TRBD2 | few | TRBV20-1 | TGCAGTGCCAAGAGACTAGCGGGGGGCACCGGGGAGCTGTTTTTT | CSAKRLAGGTGELFF
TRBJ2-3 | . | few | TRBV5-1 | TGCGCCAGCAGCGGTGGGGCAACGAGCACAGATACGCAGTATTTT | CASSGGATSTDTQYF
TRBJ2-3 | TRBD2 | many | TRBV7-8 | TGTGCCAGCAGGGGGCGGGGGGCTAGCACAGATACGCAGTATTTT | CASRGRGASTDTQYF
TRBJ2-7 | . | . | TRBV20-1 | TGCAGTGCTGCCCTGAGTCGGGGGAGCTACGAGCAGTACTTC | CSAALSRGSYEQYF
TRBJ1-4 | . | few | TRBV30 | TGTGCCTGGAGTCTCTACGGTATCCCCCGAAATGGAAAACTGTTTTTT | CAWSLYGIPRNGKLFF
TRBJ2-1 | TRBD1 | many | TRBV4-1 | TGCGCCAGCAGCCAAACCTGGACAGGGTGGAATGAGCAGTTCTTC | CASSQTWTGWNEQFF
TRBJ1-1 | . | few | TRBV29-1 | TGCAGCGTTGTTAGGAACGGTTGGAACCACACTGAAGCTTTCTTT | CSVVRNGWNHTEAFF
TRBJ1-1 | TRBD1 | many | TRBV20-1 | TGCAGTGCGAGCCGGGACAGGGATGAAGCTTTCTTT | CSASRDRDEAFF
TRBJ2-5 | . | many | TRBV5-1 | TGCGCCAGCAGCTTGGGGAGGAAAGAGACCCAGTACTTC | CASSLGRKETQYF
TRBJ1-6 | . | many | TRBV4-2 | TGTGCCAGCAGCCAAGCAGGGGTTAATTCACCCCTCCACTTT | CASSQAGVNSPLHF
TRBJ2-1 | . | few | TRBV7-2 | TGTGCCAGCAGCTTTCAGAAGTACAATGAGCAGTTCTTC | CASSFQKYNEQFF